The sequence of this T cell receptor beta chain was determined in a study of shared clonotypes between healthy human individuals. Deep-level running was used for the assay. The repertoire was sequenced with immunoSEQ multiplex PCR; TCRdb's copy has only in-frame clones and lacks some. The data show roughly 1,500,000 clones, with 98% to 99% seen just once and approximately 0.38% held by the top ten. The CDR3 loop spans 13 amino acids. Germline CDR1 SGHVS, CDR2 FNYEAQ. V was trimmed by 1 base and J by 4 bases, leaving 5 bases between them. V gene TRBV7-6 combines with J gene TRBJ1-5; no reliable D call. Sequencing input: naive CD4+ T cells sorted from blood. Subset specified: CD45RA+ positively selected. This receptor was identified in a man between 25 and 39 years old in good health. The CDR3 here is CASSLGRNQPQHF. The CDR3 coding sequence is TGTGCCAGCAGCTTAGGGAGAAATCAGCCCCAGCATTTT.